This T cell receptor (beta chain) was identified in a study of T-cell memory formation after mild COVID-19. Using constant-segment primers, 5'RACE produced TCR alpha and TCR beta cDNA libraries carrying sample barcodes and UMIs. TCRdb ran MiXCR on the 5' RACE reads and lists one entry per CDR3 protein. The table has around 340,000 distinct CDR3 sequences, 10% to 15% seen once; the top ten hold 20% to 25%. Remarks on this clonotype: Its matching antigen is unknown.

Study-level findings and limits: Clones contracting day 15 to 85 were balanced CD4/CD8; later expanders leaned CD4+.

Per germline, CDR1 SGHDT and CDR2 YYEEEE. This CDR3 has 13 amino acids. Between the trimmed V and J ends, which lost 4 bases and 0 bases, there was a span of 7 bases. Sequenced material: PBMCs or a T cell subset sorted from them (not recorded which). The receptor comes from a man aged 18 to 29 who had mild COVID-19 (a few samples of this study predate the infection). Cell type and time point are not known. The chain combines TRBV5-6 with TRBJ1-2; unclear D gene. The CDR3: CASSRPSNYGYTF. In DNA form, the CDR3 reads TGTGCCAGCAGCCGCCCTTCTAACTATGGCTACACCTTC.